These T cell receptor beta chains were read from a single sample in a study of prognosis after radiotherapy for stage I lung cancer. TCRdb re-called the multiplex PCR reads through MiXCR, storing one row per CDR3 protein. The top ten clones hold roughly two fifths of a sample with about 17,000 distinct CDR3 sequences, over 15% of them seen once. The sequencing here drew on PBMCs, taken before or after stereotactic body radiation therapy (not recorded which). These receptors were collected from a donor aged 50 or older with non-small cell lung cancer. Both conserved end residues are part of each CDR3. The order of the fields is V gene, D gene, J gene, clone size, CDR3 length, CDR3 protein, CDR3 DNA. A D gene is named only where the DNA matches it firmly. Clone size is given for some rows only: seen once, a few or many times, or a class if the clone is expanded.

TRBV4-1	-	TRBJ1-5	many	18	CASSQVVPQGEGNQPQHF	TGCGCCAGCAGCCAAGTAGTCCCTCAGGGAGAGGGCAATCAGCCCCAGCATTTT
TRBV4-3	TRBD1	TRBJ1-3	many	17	CASSQGTGSTTGNTIYF	TGCGCCAGCAGCCAAGGGACAGGTTCTACAACTGGAAACACCATATATTTT
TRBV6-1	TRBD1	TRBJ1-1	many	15	CASGRPGTGYTEAFF	TGTGCCAGCGGCCGTCCCGGGACAGGGTACACTGAAGCTTTCTTT
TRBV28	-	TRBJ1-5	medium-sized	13	CASRQMPNQPQHF	TGTGCCAGCAGACAGATGCCTAATCAGCCCCAGCATTTT
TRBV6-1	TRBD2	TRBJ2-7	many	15	CASRARTSGSFEQYF	TGTGCCAGCAGAGCTCGGACTAGCGGGAGCTTCGAGCAGTACTTC
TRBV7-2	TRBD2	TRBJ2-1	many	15	CASSLLAGGSHEQFF	TGTGCCAGCAGCTTACTAGCGGGAGGGTCGCATGAGCAGTTCTTC
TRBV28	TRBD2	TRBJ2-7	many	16	CASSTEGLAGRDEQYF	TGTGCCAGCAGCACTGAGGGACTAGCGGGACGGGACGAGCAGTACTTC
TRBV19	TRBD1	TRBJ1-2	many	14	CAVSGTGTNYGYTF	TGTGCCGTTTCCGGGACAGGGACTAACTATGGCTACACCTTC
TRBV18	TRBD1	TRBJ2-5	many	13	CASSGQQQETQYF	TGTGCCAGCTCGGGACAGCAACAAGAGACCCAGTACTTC
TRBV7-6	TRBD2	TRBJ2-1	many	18	CASSLEAGVGDSYNEQFF	TGTGCCAGCAGCTTAGAAGCGGGAGTTGGGGATTCCTACAATGAGCAGTTCTTC
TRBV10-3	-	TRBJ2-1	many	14	CAISSDRTYNEQFF	TGTGCCATCAGCAGTGACAGGACCTACAATGAGCAGTTCTTC
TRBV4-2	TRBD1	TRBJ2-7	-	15	CASSQAGTGNYEQYF	TGTGCCAGCAGCCAAGCTGGGACAGGGAACTACGAGCAGTACTTC
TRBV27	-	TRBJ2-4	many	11	CASSLGYIQYF	TGTGCCAGCAGTTTAGGGTACATTCAGTACTTC
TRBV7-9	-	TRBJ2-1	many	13	CASSLIGPNEQFF	TGTGCCAGCAGCTTAATAGGCCCCAATGAGCAGTTCTTC
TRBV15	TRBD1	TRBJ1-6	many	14	CATSRTGVNSPLHF	TGTGCCACCAGCAGGACAGGGGTTAATTCACCCCTCCACTTT
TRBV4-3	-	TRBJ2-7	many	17	CASSQEWAGVGLYEQYF	TGCGCCAGCAGCCAAGAATGGGCTGGGGTGGGACTCTACGAGCAGTACTTC
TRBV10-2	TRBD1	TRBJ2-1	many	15	CASSAGTGGSWEQFF	TGCGCCAGCAGTGCCGGGACAGGGGGCTCTTGGGAGCAGTTCTTC
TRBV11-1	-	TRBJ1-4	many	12	CASSARTEKLFF	TGTGCCAGCAGCGCCCGGACAGAAAAACTGTTTTTT
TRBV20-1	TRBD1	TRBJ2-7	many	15	CSASSGQGPPGEQYF	TGCAGTGCTAGTTCAGGACAGGGCCCACCGGGGGAGCAGTACTTC
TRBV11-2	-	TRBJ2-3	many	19	CASSSRPRQQGGAPDTQYF	TGTGCCAGCAGCTCACGGCCCCGACAACAGGGAGGAGCACCCGATACGCAGTATTTT
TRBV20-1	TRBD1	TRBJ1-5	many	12	CSARTGNQPQHF	TGCAGTGCCCGGACAGGTAATCAGCCCCAGCATTTT
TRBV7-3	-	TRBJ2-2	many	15	CASSLTPRETGELFF	TGTGCCAGCAGCTTAACCCCACGGGAGACCGGGGAGCTGTTTTTT
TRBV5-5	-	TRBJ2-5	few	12	CASSLWGETQYF	TGTGCCAGCAGCTTATGGGGGGAGACCCAGTACTTC
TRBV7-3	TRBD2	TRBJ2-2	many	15	CASSLSGADAGELFF	TGTGCCAGCAGCCTTAGCGGGGCTGATGCCGGGGAGCTGTTTTTT
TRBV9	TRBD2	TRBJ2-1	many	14	CASGRGLAGGEQFF	TGTGCCAGCGGACGGGGGCTAGCGGGAGGAGAGCAGTTCTTC
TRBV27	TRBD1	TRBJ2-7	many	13	CASSLYRGYEQYF	TGTGCCAGCAGTTTATACAGGGGCTACGAGCAGTACTTC
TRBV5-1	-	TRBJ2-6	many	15	CASRPAGTGANVLTF	TGCGCCAGCAGACCGGCAGGGACTGGGGCCAACGTCCTGACTTTC
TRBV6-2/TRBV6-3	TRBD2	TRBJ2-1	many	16	CATKPWAAGGVDEQFF	TGTGCCACGAAGCCCTGGGCAGCGGGAGGGGTCGATGAGCAGTTCTTC
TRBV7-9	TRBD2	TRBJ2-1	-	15	CASRRLATSFDEQFF	TGTGCCAGCAGAAGACTAGCGACCAGTTTTGATGAGCAGTTCTTC
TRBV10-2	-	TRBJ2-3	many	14	CASSDDLSTDTQYF	TGCGCCAGCAGTGACGACTTGAGCACAGATACGCAGTATTTT
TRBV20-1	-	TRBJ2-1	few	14	CSARSPGVSNEQFF	TGCAGTGCTAGATCCCCCGGGGTTAGCAATGAGCAGTTCTTC
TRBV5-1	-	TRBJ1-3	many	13	CASRAGSGNTIYF	TGCGCCAGCAGGGCAGGCTCTGGAAACACCATATATTTT
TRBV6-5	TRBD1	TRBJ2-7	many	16	CASSYSSPTGVHEQYF	TGTGCCAGCAGTTACTCATCGCCGACAGGGGTCCACGAGCAGTACTTC
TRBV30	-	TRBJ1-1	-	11	CAFGGSREASF	TGTGCCTTTGGGGGGAGCCGTGAAGCTTCCTTT
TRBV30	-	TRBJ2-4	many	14	CAWSSARGVDIQYF	TGTGCCTGGTCTAGCGCTAGGGGAGTCGACATTCAGTACTTC
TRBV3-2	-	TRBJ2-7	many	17	CASSNGASGSRPYEQYF	TGTGCCAGCAGCAATGGGGCTAGCGGGAGCCGACCCTACGAGCAGTACTTC
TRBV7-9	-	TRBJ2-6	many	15	CASSFTSSGANVLTF	TGTGCCAGCAGCTTTACGTCCTCTGGGGCCAACGTCCTGACTTTC
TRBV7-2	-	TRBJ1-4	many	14	CASSLGGTGEKLFF	TGTGCCAGCAGCTTAGGGGGGACTGGAGAAAAACTGTTTTTT
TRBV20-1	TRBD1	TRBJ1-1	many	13	CSAPTGSGPKAFF	TGCAGTGCTCCGACAGGGTCGGGGCCGAAAGCTTTCTTT
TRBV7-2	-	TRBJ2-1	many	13	CASSLGPPNEQFF	TGTGCCAGCAGCTTAGGCCCCCCAAATGAGCAGTTCTTC
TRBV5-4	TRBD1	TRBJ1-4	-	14	CASRKDRAGEKLFF	TGTGCCAGCAGGAAGGACAGGGCGGGGGAAAAACTGTTTTTT
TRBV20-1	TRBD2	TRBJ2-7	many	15	CSARPTSGSQYEQYF	TGCAGTGCTAGACCAACTAGCGGGAGTCAGTACGAGCAGTACTTC
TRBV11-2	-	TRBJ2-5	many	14	CASSSVGGVETQYF	TGTGCCAGCAGCTCCGTTGGCGGGGTCGAGACCCAGTACTTC
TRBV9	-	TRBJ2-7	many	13	CASSPLISYEQYF	TGTGCCAGCAGCCCATTGATTTCCTACGAGCAGTACTTC
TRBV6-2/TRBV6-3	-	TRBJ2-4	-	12	CASSADLPARYF	TGTGCCAGCAGTGCGGACTTGCCGGCTCGGTACTTC
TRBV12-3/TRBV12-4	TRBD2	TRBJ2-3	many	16	CASKNGLALGTDTQYF	TGTGCCAGCAAAAACGGACTAGCCCTGGGCACAGATACGCAGTATTTT
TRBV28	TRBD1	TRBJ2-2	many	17	CASSLAGGMGNTGELFF	TGTGCCAGCAGTTTAGCAGGGGGCATGGGTAACACCGGGGAGCTGTTTTTT
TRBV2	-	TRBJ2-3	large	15	CASSAGTSSTDTQYF	TGTGCCAGCAGTGCCGGGACCAGCAGCACAGATACGCAGTATTTT
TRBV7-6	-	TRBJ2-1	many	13	CASSLDLNNEQFF	TGTGCCAGCAGCTTAGATCTGAACAATGAGCAGTTCTTC
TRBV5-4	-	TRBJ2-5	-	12	CASSLKGGTQYF	TGTGCCAGCAGCTTGAAGGGTGGGACCCAGTACTTC
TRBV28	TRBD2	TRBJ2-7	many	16	CASSFHLAELSYEQYF	TGTGCCAGCAGTTTTCACCTAGCGGAGCTCTCCTACGAGCAGTACTTC
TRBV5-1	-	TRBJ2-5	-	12	CASSFPQETQYF	TGCGCCAGCAGTTTCCCCCAAGAGACCCAGTACTTC
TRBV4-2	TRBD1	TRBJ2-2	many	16	CASRGRGLTNTGELFF	TGTGCCAGCAGAGGCAGGGGGCTTACGAACACCGGGGAGCTGTTTTTT
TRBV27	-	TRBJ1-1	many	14	CASSLSGRASEAFF	TGTGCCAGCAGTTTATCGGGCAGGGCCTCTGAAGCTTTCTTT